This is a list of T cell receptor beta chains from one sample in a study of blood T cell repertoires in COVID-19. The data were produced by immunoSEQ multiplex PCR, yet TCRdb's version contains in-frame clones alone and is incomplete. The sample has 140,000 to 150,000 clones; about nine tenths are singletons. Sequences were obtained from PBMCs or T cells enriched from blood (not recorded which). The receptors originated from a man in his fifties who had recovered from COVID-19. Both conserved end residues are part of each CDR3. Each record gives: J gene, V gene, CDR3 protein.

TRBJ1-2 TRBV5-1 CASSPASGGSEGYTF
TRBJ2-5 TRBV6-2/TRBV6-3 CASSYREGLAGLQETQYF
TRBJ2-7 TRBV7-2 CASSFGGQNEQYF
TRBJ1-2 TRBV10-2 CASRERTGDGYTF
TRBJ2-4 TRBV10-3 CAISAGGAKNIQYF
TRBJ2-1 TRBV15 CATSKYEDRVNEQFF
TRBJ2-7 TRBV12-3/TRBV12-4 CASSYRGRYEQYF
TRBJ1-4 TRBV4-3 CASSRGLLNEKLFF
TRBJ1-4 TRBV5-6 CASSDLEAREKLFF
TRBJ1-1 TRBV28 CASSHKRGTGGTEAFF
TRBJ1-5 TRBV28 CASSPRQGWLGSNQPQHF
TRBJ1-5 TRBV30 CAWGGQGAAPNQPQHF